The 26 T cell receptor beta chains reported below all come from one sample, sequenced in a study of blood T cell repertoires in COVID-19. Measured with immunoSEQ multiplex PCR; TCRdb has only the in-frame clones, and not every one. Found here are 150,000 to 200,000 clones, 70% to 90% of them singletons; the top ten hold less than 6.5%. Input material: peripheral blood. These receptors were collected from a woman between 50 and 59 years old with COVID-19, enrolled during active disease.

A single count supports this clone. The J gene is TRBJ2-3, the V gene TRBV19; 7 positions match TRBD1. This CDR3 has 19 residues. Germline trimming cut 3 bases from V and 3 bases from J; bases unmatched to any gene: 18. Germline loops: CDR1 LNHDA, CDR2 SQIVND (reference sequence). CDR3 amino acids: CASSMRSRVFEGATDTQYF. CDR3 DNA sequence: TGTGCCAGTAGTATGAGAAGTAGGGTCTTTGAGGGGGCTACAGATACGCAGTATTTT.

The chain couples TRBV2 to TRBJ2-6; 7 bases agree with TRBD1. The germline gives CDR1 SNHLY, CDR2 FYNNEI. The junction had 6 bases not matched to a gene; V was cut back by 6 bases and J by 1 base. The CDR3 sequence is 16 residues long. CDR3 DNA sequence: TGTGCCAGCAGGACCGGGACAGCATCTGGGGCCAACGTCCTGACTTTC. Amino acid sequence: CASRTGTASGANVLTF.

Here the CDR3 reads CASHYSESPLHF. CDR3 DNA: TGTGCCAGCCACTATTCAGAGTCACCCCTCCACTTT. The rearrangement joins TRBV2 to TRBJ1-6; no reliable D call. Looked up from germline, CDR1 is SNHLY and CDR2 is FYNNEI. CDR3 size: 12 residues. The germline V and J ends were trimmed by 8 bases and 10 bases, with 12 bases remaining between them.

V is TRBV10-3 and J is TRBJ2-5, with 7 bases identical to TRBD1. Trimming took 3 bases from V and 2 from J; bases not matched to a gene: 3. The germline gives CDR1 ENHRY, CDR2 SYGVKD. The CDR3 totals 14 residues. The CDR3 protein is CAISDPGGQETQYF. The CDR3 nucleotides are TGTGCCATCAGTGATCCAGGGGGTCAAGAGACCCAGTACTTC.

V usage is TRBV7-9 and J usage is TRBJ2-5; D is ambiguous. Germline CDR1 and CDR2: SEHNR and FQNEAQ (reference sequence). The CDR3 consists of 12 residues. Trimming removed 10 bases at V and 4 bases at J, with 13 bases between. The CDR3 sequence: CAISDLGETQYF. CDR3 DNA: TGTGCCATCTCTGACCTAGGAGAGACCCAGTACTTC.

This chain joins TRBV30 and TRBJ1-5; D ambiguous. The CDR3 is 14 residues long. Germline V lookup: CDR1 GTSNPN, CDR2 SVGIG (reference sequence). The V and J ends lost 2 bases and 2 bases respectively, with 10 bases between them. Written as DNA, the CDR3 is TGTGCCTGGAGTTCGGGGTTGGGCAATCAGCCCCAGCATTTT. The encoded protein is CAWSSGLGNQPQHF.

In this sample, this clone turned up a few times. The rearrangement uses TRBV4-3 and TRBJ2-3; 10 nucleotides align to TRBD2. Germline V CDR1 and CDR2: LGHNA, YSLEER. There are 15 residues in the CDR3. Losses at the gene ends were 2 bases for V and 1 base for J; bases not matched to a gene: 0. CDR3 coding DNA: TGCGCCAGCAGCCAAACTAGCGGGGGCACAGATACGCAGTATTTT. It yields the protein CASSQTSGGTDTQYF.

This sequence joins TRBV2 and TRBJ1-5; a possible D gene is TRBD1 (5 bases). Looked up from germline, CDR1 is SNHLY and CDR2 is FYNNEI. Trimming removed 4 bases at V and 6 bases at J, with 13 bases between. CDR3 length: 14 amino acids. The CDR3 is CASSVGQGGQPQHF. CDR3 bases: TGTGCCAGCAGTGTAGGGCAGGGAGGTCAGCCCCAGCATTTT.

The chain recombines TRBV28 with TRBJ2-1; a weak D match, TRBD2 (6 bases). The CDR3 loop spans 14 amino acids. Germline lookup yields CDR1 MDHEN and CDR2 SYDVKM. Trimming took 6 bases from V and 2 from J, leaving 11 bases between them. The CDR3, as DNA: TGTGCCAGCAGGTCGCGGGGCACCTACAATGAGCAGTTCTTC. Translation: CASRSRGTYNEQFF.

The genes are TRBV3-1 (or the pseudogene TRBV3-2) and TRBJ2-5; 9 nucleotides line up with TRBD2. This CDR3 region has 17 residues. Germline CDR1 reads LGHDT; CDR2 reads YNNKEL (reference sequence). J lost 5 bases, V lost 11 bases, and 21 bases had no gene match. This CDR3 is CARHKIGGGGALETQYF. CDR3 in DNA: TGTGCCCGCCACAAGATAGGGGGCGGGGGGGCCTTGGAGACCCAGTACTTC.

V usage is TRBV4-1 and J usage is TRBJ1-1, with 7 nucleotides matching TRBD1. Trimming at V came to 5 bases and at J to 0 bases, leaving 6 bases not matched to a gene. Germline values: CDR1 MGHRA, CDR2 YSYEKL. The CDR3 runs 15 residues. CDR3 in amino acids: CASSSEGAVNTEAFF. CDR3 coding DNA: TGCGCCAGCAGCTCCGAGGGGGCGGTGAACACTGAAGCTTTCTTT.

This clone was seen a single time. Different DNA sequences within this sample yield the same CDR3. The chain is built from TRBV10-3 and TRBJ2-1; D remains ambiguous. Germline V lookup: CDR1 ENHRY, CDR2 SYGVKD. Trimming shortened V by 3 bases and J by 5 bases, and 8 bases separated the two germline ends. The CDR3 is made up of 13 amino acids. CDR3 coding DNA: TGTGCCATCAGTGAATTTCGGGACAATGAGCAGTTCTTC. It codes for CAISEFRDNEQFF.

CDR3 region: CASSGQPGQGAYNEQFF. The DNA for the CDR3 is TGTGCCAGCAGCGGGCAGCCGGGACAGGGAGCATACAATGAGCAGTTCTTC. The J gene is TRBJ2-1, the V gene TRBV9, with TRBD1 matching 9 bases. J was trimmed by 4 bases and V by 3 bases; bases with no gene match: 11. CDR1 SGDLS and CDR2 YYNGEE come from the germline V gene. The CDR3 has 17 amino acids.

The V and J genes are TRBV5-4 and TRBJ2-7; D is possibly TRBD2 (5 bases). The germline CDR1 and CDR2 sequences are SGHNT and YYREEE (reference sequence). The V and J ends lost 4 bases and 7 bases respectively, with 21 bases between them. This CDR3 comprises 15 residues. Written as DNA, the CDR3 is TGTGCCAGCAGCCGGCCTCTAGCCGACGCTGGAGAGCAGTACTTC. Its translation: CASSRPLADAGEQYF.

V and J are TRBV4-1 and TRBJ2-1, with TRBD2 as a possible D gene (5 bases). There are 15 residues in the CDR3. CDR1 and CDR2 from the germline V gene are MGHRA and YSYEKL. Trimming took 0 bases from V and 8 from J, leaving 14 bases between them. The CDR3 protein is CASSQELPGNYEQFF. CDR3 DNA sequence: TGCGCCAGCAGCCAAGAGCTGCCGGGGAATTATGAGCAGTTCTTC.

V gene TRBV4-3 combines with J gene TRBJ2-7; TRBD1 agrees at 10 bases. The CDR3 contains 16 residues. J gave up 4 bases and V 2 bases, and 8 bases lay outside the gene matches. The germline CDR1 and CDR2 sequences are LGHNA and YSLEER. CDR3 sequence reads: CASSQKGTGDPYEQYF. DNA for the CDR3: TGCGCCAGCAGCCAAAAGGGGACAGGGGACCCATACGAGCAGTACTTC.

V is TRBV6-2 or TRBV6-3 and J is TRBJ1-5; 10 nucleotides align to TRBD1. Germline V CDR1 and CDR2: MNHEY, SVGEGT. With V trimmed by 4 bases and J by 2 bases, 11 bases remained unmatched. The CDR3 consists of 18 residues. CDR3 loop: CASSSRPGTGVGNQPQHF. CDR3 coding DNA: TGTGCCAGCAGTTCCCGTCCCGGGACAGGGGTTGGCAATCAGCCCCAGCATTTT.

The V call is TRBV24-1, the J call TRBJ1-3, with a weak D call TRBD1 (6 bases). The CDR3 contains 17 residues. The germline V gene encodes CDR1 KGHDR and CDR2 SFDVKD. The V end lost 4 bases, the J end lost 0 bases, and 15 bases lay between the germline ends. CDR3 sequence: CATSELNRARSGNTIYF. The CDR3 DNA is TGTGCCACCAGTGAGTTAAACAGGGCCCGCTCTGGAAACACCATATATTTT.

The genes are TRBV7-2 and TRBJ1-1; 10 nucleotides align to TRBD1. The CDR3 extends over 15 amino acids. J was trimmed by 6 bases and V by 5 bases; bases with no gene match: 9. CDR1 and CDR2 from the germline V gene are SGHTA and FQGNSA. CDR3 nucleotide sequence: TGTGCCAGCAGCCGTGACAGGGGGCACTTGGCTGAAGCTTTCTTT. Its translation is CASSRDRGHLAEAFF. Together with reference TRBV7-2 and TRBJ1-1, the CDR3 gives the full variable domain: GAGVSQSPSNKVTEKGKDVELRCDPISGHTALYWYRQSLGQGLEFLIYFQGNSAPDKSGLPSDRFSAERTGGSVSTLTIQRTQQEDSAVYLCASSRDRGHLAEAFFGQGTRLTVV.

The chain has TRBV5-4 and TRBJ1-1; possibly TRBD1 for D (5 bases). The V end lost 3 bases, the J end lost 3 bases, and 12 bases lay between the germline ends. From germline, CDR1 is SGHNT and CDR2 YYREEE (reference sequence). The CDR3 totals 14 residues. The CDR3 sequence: CASSWAGGDTEAFF. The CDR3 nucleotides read TGTGCCAGCAGCTGGGCGGGGGGGGACACTGAAGCTTTCTTT.

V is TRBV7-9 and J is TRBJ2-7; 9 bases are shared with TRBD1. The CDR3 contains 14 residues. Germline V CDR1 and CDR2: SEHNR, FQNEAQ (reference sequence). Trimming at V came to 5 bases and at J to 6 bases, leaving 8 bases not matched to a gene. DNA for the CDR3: TGTGCCAGCAGCCTCGGGACAGGGATTGGCGAGCAGTACTTC. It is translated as CASSLGTGIGEQYF.

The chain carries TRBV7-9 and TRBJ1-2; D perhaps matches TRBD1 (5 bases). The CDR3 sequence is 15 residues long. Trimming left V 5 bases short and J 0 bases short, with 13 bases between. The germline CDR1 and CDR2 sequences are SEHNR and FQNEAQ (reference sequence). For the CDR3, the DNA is TGTGCCAGCAGCGCCCGGGGGGTAGCTAACTATGGCTACACCTTC. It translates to CASSARGVANYGYTF. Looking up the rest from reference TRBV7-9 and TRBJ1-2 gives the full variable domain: DTGVSQNPRHKITKRGQNVTFRCDPISEHNRLYWYRQTLGQGPEFLTYFQNEAQLEKSRLLSDRFSAERPKGSFSTLEIQRTEQGDSAMYLCASSARGVANYGYTFGSGTRLTVV.

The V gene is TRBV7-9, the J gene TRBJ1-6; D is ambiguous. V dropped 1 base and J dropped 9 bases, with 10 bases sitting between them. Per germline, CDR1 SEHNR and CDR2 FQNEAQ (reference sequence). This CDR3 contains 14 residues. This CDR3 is CASSLEGGSSPLHF. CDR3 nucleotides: TGTGCCAGCAGCTTAGAGGGAGGTAGTTCACCCCTCCACTTT.

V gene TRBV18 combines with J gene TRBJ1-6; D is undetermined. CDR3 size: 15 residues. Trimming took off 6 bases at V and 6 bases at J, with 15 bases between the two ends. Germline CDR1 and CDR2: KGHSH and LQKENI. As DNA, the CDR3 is TGTGCCAGCTCCAGGACGGACTCTTCTAATTCACCCCTCCACTTT. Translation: CASSRTDSSNSPLHF.

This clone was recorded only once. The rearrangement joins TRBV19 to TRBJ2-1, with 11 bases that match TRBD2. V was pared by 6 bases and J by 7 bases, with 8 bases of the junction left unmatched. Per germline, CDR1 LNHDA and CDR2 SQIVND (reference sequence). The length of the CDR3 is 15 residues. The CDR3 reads CASRQGLAVGNEQFF. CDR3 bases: TGTGCCAGTAGGCAGGGACTAGCGGTGGGAAATGAGCAGTTCTTC.

DNA of the CDR3: TGTGCCACCAGTGATCCGCGGACAGGGATTCCAGAGACCCAGTACTTC. This sequence encodes CATSDPRTGIPETQYF. J is TRBJ2-5 and V is TRBV24-1; 8 nucleotides match TRBD1. This CDR3 is built from 16 residues. CDR1 is KGHDR, CDR2 SFDVKD, per germline. V lost 3 bases, J lost 4 bases, and 9 bases stayed unmatched.